Listed below are T cell receptor beta chains from one sample, sequenced in a study of vaccination and CD4 T cells after COVID-19. TCRdb reanalysed the PCR reads using MiXCR and keeps one entry per CDR3 protein. The sample lists tens of thousands of distinct CDR3 sequences, 42% occurring once. Antigens for these TCRs are unknown. Specimen: CD4+ T cells from blood, cultured in vitro, collected about 7 months after SARS-CoV-2 vaccination. The receptor source for this set is a human donor who had recovered from COVID-19. Both conserved end residues are part of each CDR3. Each record gives: clone size, J gene, D gene, V gene, CDR3 protein, CDR3 DNA. A D gene is named only where the DNA matches it firmly. Size tells how often a clone was seen (once, few, many) or the class of an expanded clone, and some rows leave it out.

once	TRBJ1-2	NA	TRBV18	CASSPSSVGRAGYGYTF	TGTGCCAGCTCACCAAGTTCGGTAGGCAGGGCCGGCTATGGCTACACCTTC
few	TRBJ2-1	TRBD2	TRBV15	CATSRTTSGRANNEQFF	TGTGCCACCAGCAGGACCACTAGCGGGAGGGCCAACAATGAGCAGTTCTTC
NA	TRBJ1-2	NA	TRBV2	CASSQGGADYGYTF	TGTGCCAGCAGTCAAGGGGGGGCGGACTATGGCTACACCTTC
once	TRBJ2-1	TRBD2	TRBV7-8	CASSRSGRSSYNEQFF	TGTGCCAGCAGCAGGAGCGGGAGGAGCTCCTACAATGAGCAGTTCTTC
NA	TRBJ2-5	NA	TRBV5-1	CASSLVQQETQYF	TGCGCCAGCAGCTTGGTGCAGCAAGAGACCCAGTACTTC
NA	TRBJ1-5	NA	TRBV25-1	CASSESEYSNQPQHF	TGTGCCAGCAGTGAATCTGAGTATAGCAATCAGCCCCAGCATTTT
NA	TRBJ2-5	NA	TRBV28	CASSTPHGGSETQYF	TGTGCCAGCAGTACACCGCACGGAGGGAGTGAGACCCAGTACTTC
few	TRBJ1-5	TRBD1	TRBV20-1	CSAREGQDHQPQHF	TGCAGTGCTAGAGAGGGACAGGATCATCAGCCCCAGCATTTT
NA	TRBJ2-5	NA	TRBV14	CASSQATYQETQYF	TGTGCCAGCAGCCAAGCAACGTACCAAGAGACCCAGTACTTC
NA	TRBJ2-3	TRBD2	TRBV29-1	CSVEGGGTPDTQYF	TGCAGCGTCGAGGGCGGGGGTACCCCAGATACGCAGTATTTT
NA	TRBJ2-7	TRBD2	TRBV20-1	CSARLAGAYEQYF	TGCAGTGCTAGACTAGCGGGCGCCTACGAGCAGTACTTC
NA	TRBJ2-3	TRBD2	TRBV7-6	CASSLALAGDDTQYF	TGTGCCAGCAGCTTAGCGCTAGCGGGAGATGATACGCAGTATTTT
NA	TRBJ2-1	NA	TRBV20-1	CSARSGNNEQFF	TGCAGTGCTCGGTCTGGCAACAATGAGCAGTTCTTC
few	TRBJ2-2	NA	TRBV28	CASPTPQGRNTGELFF	TGTGCCAGCCCTACCCCCCAGGGACGGAACACCGGGGAGCTGTTTTTT
NA	TRBJ1-5	TRBD1	TRBV6-2/TRBV6-3	CASRRDRGGNQPQHF	TGTGCCAGCAGGAGGGACAGGGGAGGCAATCAGCCCCAGCATTTT
NA	TRBJ2-3	NA	TRBV24-1	CATRQAPSDTQYF	TGTGCCACCCGGCAAGCCCCTTCAGATACGCAGTATTTT
NA	TRBJ2-4	NA	TRBV10-3	CATQPGDSRVIQYF	TGTGCCACCCAACCCGGGGATTCTCGCGTCATTCAGTACTTC
NA	TRBJ2-5	TRBD2	TRBV20-1	CSARDWGVSAGGHQETQYF	TGCAGTGCTAGAGATTGGGGGGTTTCGGCGGGAGGCCACCAAGAGACCCAGTACTTC
few	TRBJ1-5	NA	TRBV24-1	CATSGGNSNQPQHF	TGTGCCACCAGTGGCGGGAATAGCAATCAGCCCCAGCATTTT
NA	TRBJ2-1	NA	TRBV7-2	CASTPPTRNEQFF	TGTGCCAGCACCCCACCTACCCGCAATGAGCAGTTCTTC
few	TRBJ1-6	TRBD1	TRBV20-1	CSASLLGQGRAPLHF	TGCAGTGCTAGCCTTCTAGGACAGGGACGAGCACCCCTCCACTTT
NA	TRBJ1-5	NA	TRBV5-1	CASSLAGGRPQHF	TGCGCCAGCAGCTTGGCTGGGGGGCGGCCCCAGCATTTT
NA	TRBJ2-5	TRBD2	TRBV6-4	CASSSDAPRRRLAGGLIETQYF	TGTGCCAGCAGTTCGGACGCCCCTCGCAGAAGACTAGCGGGAGGGCTGATCGAGACCCAGTACTTC
few	TRBJ1-5	NA	TRBV20-1	CSARDPGMSNQPQHF	TGCAGTGCTAGAGATCCGGGGATGAGCAATCAGCCCCAGCATTTT
few	TRBJ1-5	NA	TRBV20-1	CSARDSGDQPQHF	TGCAGTGCTAGAGATTCAGGGGATCAGCCCCAGCATTTT
few	TRBJ1-3	NA	TRBV20-1	CSARDTREAGNTIYF	TGCAGTGCTAGAGATACGAGGGAAGCTGGAAACACCATATATTTT
once	TRBJ2-1	NA	TRBV20-1	CSASRPDNEQFF	TGCAGTGCTAGTCGGCCCGACAATGAGCAGTTCTTC
NA	TRBJ2-1	NA	TRBV20-1	CSARDDPKEQFF	TGCAGTGCCAGAGACGACCCCAAGGAGCAGTTCTTC
NA	TRBJ2-6	NA	TRBV6-5	CASSYSIGANVLTF	TGTGCCAGCAGTTACTCGATTGGGGCCAACGTCCTGACTTTC
NA	TRBJ2-2	NA	TRBV20-1	CSAISETHTGELFF	TGCAGTGCTATTAGCGAGACGCACACCGGGGAGCTGTTTTTT
NA	TRBJ2-5	NA	TRBV7-9	CASSFWEKETQYF	TGTGCCAGCAGCTTTTGGGAGAAAGAGACCCAGTACTTC
NA	TRBJ1-2	NA	TRBV6-1	CASSEVGASVGYTF	TGTGCCAGCAGTGAAGTCGGTGCATCCGTTGGCTACACCTTC
few	TRBJ2-3	NA	TRBV20-1	CSATKSGGTQYF	TGCAGTGCCACAAAGTCCGGGGGAACGCAGTATTTT